This T cell receptor (beta chain) was sequenced during a study of CD8 T cells in Susac syndrome (dated by TCRdb to between 2019 and 2020). With respect to the entire study: Of the Susac syndrome patients who were sequenced, about 6 had clinically active disease and about 8 were in clinical remission. Susac syndrome patients were therapy-naive, on corticosteroids (some also receiving IVIg), or on IVIg alone at blood withdrawal. The study used repertoire sequencing to test whether antigen drove CD8+ T cell activation and differentiation in Susac syndrome.

RNA was extracted using the RNeasy kit, and roughly 0.5 to 1 microgram was reverse transcribed with random hexamers. TCR beta CDR3 regions were amplified with the immunoSEQ multiplex PCR assay covering 54 Vbeta and 13 Jbeta segments. To correct PCR amplification bias, a synthetic template baseline was used for both primer optimization and computational correction. From the authors' description of their analysis: Reads were annotated to V, D and J genes per IMGT and analyzed with immunoSEQ Analyzer, keeping only productive sequences. To calculate clonality, Shannon entropy was normalized by log2 of the number of productive unique sequences and then subtracted from one. For each patient and control, public and private clones were evaluated within the 100 most prevalent clones. Clones were defined as Susac-specific when absent from the healthy and MS cohorts, from roughly 1,000 published viral clones and from other ImmuneACCESS disease sequences. TCRdb's own reprocessing of the public reads used fastp at Q25 and MiXCR and kept productive beta chains. Every CDR3 protein is listed once, alongside the most common genes and DNA of its rows. These V and J calls derive from TCRdb rather than the authors' analysis. The sample profile shows 150,000 to 200,000 distinct CDR3 sequences; 95% to 96% of them were found once. The ten largest clones represent 0.1% to 0.15% of the sample.

Peripheral blood CD8+ and CD4+ T cells from healthy donors, Susac syndrome patients and multiple sclerosis patients were profiled using high-throughput TCR beta sequencing. The Susac syndrome patients fulfilled recently defined diagnostic criteria for either definite or probable disease. Bulk CD8+ and CD4+ T cells were purified magnetically by negative isolation, whereas CD8+ TEMRA cells were enriched by FACS. Blood was drawn into EDTA tubes, processed within 24 hours, and PBMCs were isolated by density gradient centrifugation. PBMCs intended for TCR sequencing were cryopreserved in liquid nitrogen and thawed later in a water bath at 37 degrees C. A purity of at least 90% was achieved for sorted or isolated CD4+, CD8+ and CD8+ TEMRA cells. The junction shows trimming of 5 bases on V and 1 base on J, plus 6 bases between the germline ends. According to the germline V gene (reference sequence), CDR1 reads LNHDA and CDR2 reads SQIVND. From its cysteine to its phenylalanine, the CDR3 spans 14 amino acids. Only the CDR3 portion is preserved as DNA: 42 bases, with reading frame beginning at the first base.

The full study reports these points: The study acknowledged that relatively few individuals were included in the TCR sequencing and HLA analysis. In patients with Susac syndrome, the CD4+ T cell repertoire showed no detectable clonal expansion.

For this clonotype: Its antigen remains undetermined. Base qualities are not at hand, and no much larger clone is one base apart.

Here the chain combines TRBV19 and TRBJ2-6, with the D segment identity uncertain. The material sequenced was CD4+ T cells from PBMCs. This clonotype was obtained from a human donor with Susac syndrome. In nucleotide form, the sequence is TGTGCCAGTAGTCTCATGTCTGGGGCCAACGTCCTGACTTTC. This translates into CASSLMSGANVLTF. The entire variable domain, with the stretches around the CDR3 drawn from the reference TRBV19 and TRBJ2-6 proteins, is DGGITQSPKYLFRKEGQNVTLSCEQNLNHDAMYWYRQDPGQGLRLIYYSQIVNDFQKGDIAEGYSVSREKKESFPLTVTSAQKNPTAFYLCASSLMSGANVLTFGAGSRLTVL.